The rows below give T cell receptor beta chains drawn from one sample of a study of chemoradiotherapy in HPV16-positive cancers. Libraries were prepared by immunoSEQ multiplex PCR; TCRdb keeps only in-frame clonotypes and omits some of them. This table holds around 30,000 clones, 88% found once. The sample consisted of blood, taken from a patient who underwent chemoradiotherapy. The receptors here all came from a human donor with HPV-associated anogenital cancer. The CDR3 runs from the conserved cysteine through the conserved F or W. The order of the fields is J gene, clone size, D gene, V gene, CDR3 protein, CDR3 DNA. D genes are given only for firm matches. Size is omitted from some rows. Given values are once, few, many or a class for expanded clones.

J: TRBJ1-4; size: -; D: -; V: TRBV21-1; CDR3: CASRPRWLEKLFF; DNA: TGTGCCAGCAGACCGAGGTGGTTGGAAAAACTGTTTTTT
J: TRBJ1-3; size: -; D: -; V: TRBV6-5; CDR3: CASRLRAGNTIYF; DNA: TGTGCCAGTCGCCTTAGGGCTGGAAACACCATATATTTT
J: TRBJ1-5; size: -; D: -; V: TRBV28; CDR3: CASSLTGSNQPQHF; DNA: TGTGCCAGCAGTTTAACAGGTAGCAATCAGCCCCAGCATTTT
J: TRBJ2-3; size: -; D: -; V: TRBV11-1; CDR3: CASSLGDSSFTDTQYF; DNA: TGTGCCAGCAGCTTAGGAGACAGTTCTTTCACAGATACGCAGTATTTT
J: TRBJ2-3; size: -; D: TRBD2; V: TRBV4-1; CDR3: CASSQDRGTSGTRRTDTQYF; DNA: TGCGCCAGCAGCCAAGATCGTGGGACTAGCGGCACCCGGCGGACAGATACGCAGTATTTT
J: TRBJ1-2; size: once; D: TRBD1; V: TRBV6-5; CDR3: CASSMDRAGGYTF; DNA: TGTGCCAGCAGTATGGACAGGGCCGGCGGCTACACCTTC
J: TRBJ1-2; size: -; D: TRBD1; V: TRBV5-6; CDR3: CASSPDRGLNYGYTF; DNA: TGTGCCAGCAGCCCCGACAGGGGTTTAAACTATGGCTACACCTTC
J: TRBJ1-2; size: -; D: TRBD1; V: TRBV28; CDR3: CASRRTGGTPANYGYTF; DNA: TGTGCCAGCAGACGGACAGGGGGGACCCCAGCTAACTATGGCTACACCTTC
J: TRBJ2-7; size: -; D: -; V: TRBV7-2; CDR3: CASSLGSAPSYEQYF; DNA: TGTGCCAGCAGCCTCGGAAGCGCCCCCTCCTACGAGCAGTACTTC
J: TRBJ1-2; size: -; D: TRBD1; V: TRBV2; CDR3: CASSSQQGANYGYTF; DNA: TGTGCCAGCAGTTCACAACAGGGGGCGAACTATGGCTACACCTTC
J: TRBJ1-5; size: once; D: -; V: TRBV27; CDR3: CASTNQPQHF; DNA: TGTGCCAGCACTAATCAGCCCCAGCATTTT
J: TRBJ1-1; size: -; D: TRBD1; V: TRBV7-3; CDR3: CASSPGGQGKEAFF; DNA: TGTGCCAGCAGCCCAGGGGGCCAGGGAAAAGAAGCTTTCTTT
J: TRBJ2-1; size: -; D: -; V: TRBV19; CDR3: CASKDTSSYNEQFF; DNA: TGTGCCAGCAAGGACACAAGCTCCTACAATGAGCAGTTCTTC
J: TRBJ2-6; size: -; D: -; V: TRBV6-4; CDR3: CASSEVAGATSGANVLTF; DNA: TGTGCCAGCAGTGAGGTCGCAGGGGCAACCTCTGGGGCCAACGTCCTGACTTTC
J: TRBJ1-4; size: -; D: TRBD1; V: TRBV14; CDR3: CASSRQGAGEKLFF; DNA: TGTGCCAGCAGCCGACAGGGGGCGGGTGAAAAACTGTTTTTT
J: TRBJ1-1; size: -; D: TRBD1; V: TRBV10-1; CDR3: CASSTGQGWTEAFF; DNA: TGCGCCAGCAGCACGGGACAGGGTTGGACTGAAGCTTTCTTT
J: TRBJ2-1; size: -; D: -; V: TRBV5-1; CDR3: CASSSGLISPSYNEQFF; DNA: TGCGCCAGCAGCTCCGGACTAATTTCCCCTTCCTACAATGAGCAGTTCTTC
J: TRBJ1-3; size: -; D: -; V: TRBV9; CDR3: CASSPQAGNTIYF; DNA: TGTGCCAGCAGCCCTCAGGCGGGAAACACCATATATTTT
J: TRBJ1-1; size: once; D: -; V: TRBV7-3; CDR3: CASSSSSRGNTEAFF; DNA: TGTGCCAGCAGCTCTTCGTCCCGGGGGAACACTGAAGCTTTCTTT
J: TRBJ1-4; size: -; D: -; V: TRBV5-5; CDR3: CASSPLNEKLFF; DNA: TGTGCCAGCAGCCCTCTTAATGAAAAACTGTTTTTT
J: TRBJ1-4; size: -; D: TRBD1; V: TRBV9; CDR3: CASSSLGGTVGEKLFF; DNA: TGTGCCAGCAGCTCTCTGGGAGGGACAGTGGGGGAAAAACTGTTTTTT
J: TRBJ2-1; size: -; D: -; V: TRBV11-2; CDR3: CASSLADYRQWEQFF; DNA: TGTGCCAGCAGCTTAGCGGACTACCGGCAGTGGGAGCAGTTCTTC
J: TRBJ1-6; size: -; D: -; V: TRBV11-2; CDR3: CASSSRRNNSPLHF; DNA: TGTGCCAGCAGCTCCAGACGGAATAATTCACCCCTCCACTTT
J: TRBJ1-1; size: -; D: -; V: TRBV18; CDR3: CASSPFTDKAFF; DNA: TGTGCCAGCTCACCATTTACTGACAAAGCTTTCTTT
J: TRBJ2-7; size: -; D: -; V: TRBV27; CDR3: CASSRTSYEQYF; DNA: TGTGCCAGCAGCCGAACTAGCTACGAGCAGTACTTC
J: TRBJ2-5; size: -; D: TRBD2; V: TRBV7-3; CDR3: CASSPRTSGGAETQYF; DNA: TGTGCCAGCAGCCCGCGAACTAGCGGGGGGGCAGAGACCCAGTACTTC
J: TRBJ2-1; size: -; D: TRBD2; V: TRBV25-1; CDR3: CASSQTSVTYNEQFF; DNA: TGTGCCAGCAGCCAAACTAGCGTAACCTACAATGAGCAGTTCTTC
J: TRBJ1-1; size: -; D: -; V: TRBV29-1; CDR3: CSVETQRTEAFF; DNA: TGCAGCGTTGAAACCCAGAGGACTGAAGCTTTCTTT
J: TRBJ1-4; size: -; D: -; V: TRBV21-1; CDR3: CASSNAQGNEKLFF; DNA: TGTGCCAGCAGCAACGCTCAGGGAAATGAAAAACTGTTTTTT
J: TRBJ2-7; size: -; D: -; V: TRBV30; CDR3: CAWSVGGSRYEQYF; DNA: TGTGCCTGGAGTGTAGGAGGGTCTCGGTACGAGCAGTACTTC
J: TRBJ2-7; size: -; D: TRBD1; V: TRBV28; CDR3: CASSFPGTGRRESSYEQYF; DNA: TGTGCCAGCAGTTTCCCCGGGACAGGACGGAGAGAGAGCTCCTACGAGCAGTACTTC
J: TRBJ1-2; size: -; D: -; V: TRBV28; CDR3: CASTDRNYGYTF; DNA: TGTGCCAGCACCGACAGGAACTATGGCTACACCTTC
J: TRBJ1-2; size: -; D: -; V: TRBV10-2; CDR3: CASSLKAGANYGYTF; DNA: TGCGCCAGCAGCCTTAAAGCAGGAGCTAACTATGGCTACACCTTC
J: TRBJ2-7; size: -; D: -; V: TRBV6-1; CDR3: CASSWDTSYEQYF; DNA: TGTGCCAGCAGCTGGGACACCTCCTACGAGCAGTACTTC
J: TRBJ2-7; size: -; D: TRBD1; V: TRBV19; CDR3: CASSMTGSAYEQYF; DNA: TGTGCCAGTAGTATGACAGGGTCGGCCTACGAGCAGTACTTC
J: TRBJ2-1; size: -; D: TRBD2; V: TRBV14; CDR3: CASSQDTMAGGYNEQFF; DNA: TGTGCCAGCAGCCAAGATACGATGGCGGGAGGCTACAATGAGCAGTTCTTC
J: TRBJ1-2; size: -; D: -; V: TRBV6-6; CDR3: CASSYGQGYDYGYTF; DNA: TGTGCCAGCAGTTACGGGCAGGGATACGACTATGGCTACACCTTC
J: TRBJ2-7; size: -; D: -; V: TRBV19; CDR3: CASSIDRGDEQYF; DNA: TGTGCCAGTAGTATAGACCGCGGCGATGAGCAGTACTTC
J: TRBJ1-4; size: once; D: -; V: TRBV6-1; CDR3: CASSEQGRSNEKLFF; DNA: TGTGCCAGCAGTGAACAGGGTCGGTCTAATGAAAAACTGTTTTTT
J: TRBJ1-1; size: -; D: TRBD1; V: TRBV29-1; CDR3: CSAGTGDEAFF; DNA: TGCAGCGCCGGGACAGGGGATGAAGCTTTCTTT
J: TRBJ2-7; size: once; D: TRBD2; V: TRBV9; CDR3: CASSNGTSGSYEQYF; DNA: TGTGCCAGCAGCAACGGGACTAGCGGTTCCTACGAGCAGTACTTC
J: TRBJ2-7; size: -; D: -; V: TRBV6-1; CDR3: CASSPGPAYEQYF; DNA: TGTGCCAGCAGTCCTGGGCCTGCCTACGAGCAGTACTTC
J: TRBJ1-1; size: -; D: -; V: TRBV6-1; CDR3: CASSPTGAGAFF; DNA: TGTGCCAGCAGCCCAACGGGGGCCGGGGCTTTCTTT
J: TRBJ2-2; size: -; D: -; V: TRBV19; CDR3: CASSMALGRNTGELFF; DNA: TGTGCCAGTAGTATGGCCCTCGGCAGGAACACCGGGGAGCTGTTTTTT
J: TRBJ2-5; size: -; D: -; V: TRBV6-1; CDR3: CASGHGGGETQYF; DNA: TGTGCCAGCGGACACGGAGGGGGAGAGACCCAGTACTTC
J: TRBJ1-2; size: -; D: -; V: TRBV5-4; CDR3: CASSLAMAGYGYTF; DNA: TGTGCCAGCAGCTTGGCCATGGCAGGGTATGGCTACACCTTC
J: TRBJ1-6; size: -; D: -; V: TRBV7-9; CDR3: CASSSPKGSYNSPLHF; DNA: TGTGCCAGCAGCTCCCCGAAGGGATCCTATAATTCACCCCTCCACTTT
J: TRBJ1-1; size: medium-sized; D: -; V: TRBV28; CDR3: CASSSNTEAFF; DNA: TGTGCCAGCAGTTCCAACACTGAAGCTTTCTTT
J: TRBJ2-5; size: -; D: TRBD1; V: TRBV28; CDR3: CASGQGEETQYF; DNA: TGTGCCAGCGGACAGGGAGAAGAGACCCAGTACTTC
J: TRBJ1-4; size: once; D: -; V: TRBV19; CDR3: CASSTHQPAKLFF; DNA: TGTGCCAGTAGTACCCACCAGCCGGCAAAACTGTTTTTT
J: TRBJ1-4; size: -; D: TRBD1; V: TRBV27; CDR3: CASRLQGARTNEKLFF; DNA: TGTGCCAGCAGATTACAGGGGGCGCGGACTAATGAAAAACTGTTTTTT
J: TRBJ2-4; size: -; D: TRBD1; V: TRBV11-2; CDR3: CASSLDRRLAKNIQYF; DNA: TGTGCCAGCAGCTTGGACAGGCGACTAGCCAAAAACATTCAGTACTTC
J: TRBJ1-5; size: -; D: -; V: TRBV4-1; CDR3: CASSQGQHSNQPQHF; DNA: TGCGCCAGCAGCCAAGGGCAGCATAGCAATCAGCCCCAGCATTTT
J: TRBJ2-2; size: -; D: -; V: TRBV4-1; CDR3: CASSQVLVGSANTGELFF; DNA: TGCGCCAGCAGCCAAGTGCTCGTCGGGAGTGCGAACACCGGGGAGCTGTTTTTT
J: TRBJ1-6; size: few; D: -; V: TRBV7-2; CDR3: CASSLFYSPLHF; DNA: TGTGCCAGCAGCTTATTTTATTCACCCCTCCACTTT
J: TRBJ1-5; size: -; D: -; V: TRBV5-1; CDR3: CASSPTGLHSNQPQHF; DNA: TGCGCCAGCAGCCCCACAGGGCTTCATAGCAATCAGCCCCAGCATTTT
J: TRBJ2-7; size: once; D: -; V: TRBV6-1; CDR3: CASSEEVYRYEQYF; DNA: TGTGCCAGCAGTGAGGAGGTATATCGATACGAGCAGTACTTC
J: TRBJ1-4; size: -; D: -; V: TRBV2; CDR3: CASSEGGGLNEKLFF; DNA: TGTGCCAGCAGTGAAGGTGGGGGGCTTAATGAAAAACTGTTTTTT